The 10 T cell receptor beta chains below were found in one sample sequenced in a study of early T cells in non-severe SARS-CoV-2 infection. TCRdb used MiXCR to reprocess the 5' RACE reads, holding one entry per CDR3 protein. This sample has tens of thousands of distinct CDR3 sequences, with 5% to 6.5% found just once. Material for sequencing was whole blood. The receptors derive from an adult who was a healthcare worker with PCR-confirmed SARS-CoV-2 infection or an uninfected control (not recorded which).

In its sample, this clonotype was seen many times. V gene TRBV6-5 combines with J gene TRBJ2-1; D is perhaps TRBD2 (5 bases). Trimming stripped 6 bases from V and 8 bases from J, with 8 bases between. From germline, CDR1 is MNHEY and CDR2 SVGAGI. This CDR3 spans 11 amino acids. CDR3 sequence: CASRTNDEQFF. CDR3 nucleotide sequence: TGTGCCAGCAGGACTAATGATGAGCAGTTCTTC.

This clonotype was seen a few times. The gene calls are TRBV29-1 and TRBJ2-1; D perhaps matches TRBD1 (7 bases). Germline-derived CDR1 and CDR2 are SQVTM and ANQGSEA. The CDR3 has 14 residues. Trimming took off 6 bases at V and 0 bases at J, with 12 bases between the two ends. Here the CDR3 reads CSVSQGGSYNEQFF. The CDR3 DNA follows: TGCAGCGTATCCCAGGGGGGCTCCTACAATGAGCAGTTCTTC.

This clonotype was counted at least ten times. The chain combines TRBV12-3 or TRBV12-4 with TRBJ2-1; D possibly uses TRBD1 or TRBD2 (6 bases each). V was shortened by 10 bases and J by 0 bases, with 13 bases between the two germline ends. CDR3 length: 14 residues. In DNA form, the CDR3 reads TGTGCCATTAGGGGGGACATCTCCTACAATGAGCAGTTCTTC. Translating gives CAIRGDISYNEQFF.

Worth noting for this clonotype: This may come from a read error, since a much larger clone is one base off. The chain recombines TRBV2 with TRBJ2-7, with no clear D. V was pared by 8 bases and J by 5 bases, with 16 bases between. The CDR3 extends over 13 amino acids. Germline V gene lookup returns CDR1 SNHLY and CDR2 FYNNEI. The CDR3 coding sequence is TGTGCCAGCCCAACCACAGTAGGGAACGAGCAGTACTTC. Protein sequence: CASPTTVGNEQYF.

This clonotype was seen many times. The chain combines TRBV7-9 with TRBJ2-7; D call uncertain. The ends were cut back, 3 bases at V and 2 bases at J, with 2 bases in the middle. CDR1 and CDR2 (germline): SEHNR, FQNEAQ (reference sequence). The CDR3 covers 11 residues. In DNA form, the CDR3 reads TGTGCCAGCAGCTTCACCTACGAGCAGTACTTC. Translating it yields CASSFTYEQYF. The full variable domain, its missing parts supplied by reference TRBV7-9 and TRBJ2-7, is DTGVSQNPRHKITKRGQNVTFRCDPISEHNRLYWYRQTLGQGPEFLTYFQNEAQLEKSRLLSDRFSAERPKGSFSTLEIQRTEQGDSAMYLCASSFTYEQYFGPGTRLTVT.

This clonotype was recorded at least ten times. This chain connects TRBV29-1 to TRBJ1-1, with 8 nucleotides matching TRBD1. Germline CDR1 and CDR2: SQVTM and ANQGSEA. This CDR3 is 13 amino acids long. Losses at the gene ends were 7 bases for V and 5 bases for J; bases not matched to a gene: 9. CDR3 region: CSGQGAMGTEAFF. CDR3 bases: TGCAGCGGTCAGGGGGCTATGGGGACTGAAGCTTTCTTT.

In this sample, this clonotype turned up many times. V gene TRBV4-3 combines with J gene TRBJ2-7; no firm D call. CDR1 and CDR2 from the germline V gene are LGHNA and YSLEER. Trimming removed 4 bases from V and 3 bases from J, with 10 bases in between. This CDR3 is 13 amino acids long. The CDR3 reads CASSLALDYEQYF. DNA for the CDR3: TGCGCCAGCAGCCTCGCGCTGGACTACGAGCAGTACTTC.

Comment on this clonotype: A much larger clone sits a single nucleotide away, making a read error possible. The chain carries TRBV2 and TRBJ1-6; D call uncertain. The CDR3 sequence is 12 residues long. V lost 6 bases to trimming and J lost 2 bases, with 2 bases between them. Germline CDR1 SNHLY, CDR2 FYNNEI. The CDR3 nucleotides read TGTGCCAGCAGCCCCTATAATTCACCCCTCCACTTT. Translating it yields CASSPYNSPLHF.

This clonotype was seen ten or more times. V usage is TRBV12-3 or TRBV12-4 and J usage is TRBJ2-3; no clear D gene. This CDR3 is built from 13 residues. The V end lost 0 bases, the J end lost 8 bases, and 9 bases lay between the germline ends. The CDR3 DNA reads TGTGCCAGCAGTTTAGCCGATTCGGGTACGCAGTATTTT. Amino acids: CASSLADSGTQYF.

This chain uses TRBV9 with TRBJ2-1, with 8 bases aligning to TRBD2. V lost 0 bases to trimming and J lost 0 bases; unmatched junction nucleotides: 2. Looked up from germline, CDR1 is SGDLS and CDR2 is YYNGEE. The CDR3 has 16 amino acids. The CDR3 sequence is CASSVAAGGSYNEQFF. The CDR3 DNA follows: TGTGCCAGCAGCGTAGCTGCGGGGGGCTCCTACAATGAGCAGTTCTTC.